This T cell receptor beta chain appears in the sequencing data of a study of CD8 T cells in ankylosing spondylitis. Each TCR beta library was made by quantitative 5'-RACE that incorporated molecular barcodes. TCRdb fed the 5' RACE reads into MiXCR, producing one record per CDR3 protein. The sample has some 100,000 distinct CDR3 sequences; roughly 8.3% are singletons. V shed 4 bases and J 3 bases; nucleotides not matched to a gene: 10. The CDR3 extends over 16 amino acids. CDR1 and CDR2 from the germline V gene are KGHDR and SFDVKD. Study-wide findings and caveats: About 8 highly homologous variants formed a TCR beta motif that appeared characteristic of ankylosing spondylitis blood. Prior literature has documented some motif variants in synovial fluid and blood from reactive arthritis. Disease-linked clones reportedly showed significant enrichment in matched ankylosing spondylitis synovial fluid.

This clonotype was seen many times. Its specificity is unknown. The origin of this receptor is a male donor with ankylosing spondylitis or in good health (not recorded which). J is TRBJ2-5 and V is TRBV24-1; 7 bases are shared with TRBD2. Sequenced sample: blood, either unsorted or a sorted T cell fraction (not recorded which). The CDR3 spells CATSDPKLAPKETQYF. The CDR3 DNA reads as TGTGCCACCAGTGACCCCAAACTAGCGCCTAAAGAGACCCAGTACTTC.